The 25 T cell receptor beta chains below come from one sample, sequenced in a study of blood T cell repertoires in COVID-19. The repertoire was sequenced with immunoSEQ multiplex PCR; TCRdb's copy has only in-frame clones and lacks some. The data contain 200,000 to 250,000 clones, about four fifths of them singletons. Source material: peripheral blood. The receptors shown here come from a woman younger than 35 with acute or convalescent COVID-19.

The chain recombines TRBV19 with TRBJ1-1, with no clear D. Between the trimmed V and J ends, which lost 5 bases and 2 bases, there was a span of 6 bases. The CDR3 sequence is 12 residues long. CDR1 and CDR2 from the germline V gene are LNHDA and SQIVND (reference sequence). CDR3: CASSHGNTEAFF. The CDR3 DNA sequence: TGTGCCAGTAGTCACGGTAACACTGAAGCTTTCTTT. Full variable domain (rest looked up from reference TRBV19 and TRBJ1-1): DGGITQSPKYLFRKEGQNVTLSCEQNLNHDAMYWYRQDPGQGLRLIYYSQIVNDFQKGDIAEGYSVSREKKESFPLTVTSAQKNPTAFYLCASSHGNTEAFFGQGTRLTVV.

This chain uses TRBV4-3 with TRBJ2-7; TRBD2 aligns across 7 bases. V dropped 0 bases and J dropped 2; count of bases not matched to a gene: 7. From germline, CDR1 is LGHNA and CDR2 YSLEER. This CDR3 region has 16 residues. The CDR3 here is CASSQEVSGLAYEQYF. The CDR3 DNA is TGCGCCAGCAGCCAAGAAGTTAGCGGGCTCGCCTACGAGCAGTACTTC.

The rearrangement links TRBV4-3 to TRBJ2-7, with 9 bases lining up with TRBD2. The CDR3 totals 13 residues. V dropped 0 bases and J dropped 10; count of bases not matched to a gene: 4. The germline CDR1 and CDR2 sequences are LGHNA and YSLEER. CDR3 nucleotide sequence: TGCGCCAGCAGCCAAGAGACTAGCGGACCCCAGTACTTC. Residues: CASSQETSGPQYF.

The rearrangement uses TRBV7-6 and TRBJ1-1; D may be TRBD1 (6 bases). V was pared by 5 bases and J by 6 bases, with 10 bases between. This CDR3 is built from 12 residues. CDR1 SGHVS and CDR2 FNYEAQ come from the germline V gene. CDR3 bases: TGTGCCAGCAGCCCACCAGGGGCTGAAGCTTTCTTT. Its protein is CASSPPGAEAFF.

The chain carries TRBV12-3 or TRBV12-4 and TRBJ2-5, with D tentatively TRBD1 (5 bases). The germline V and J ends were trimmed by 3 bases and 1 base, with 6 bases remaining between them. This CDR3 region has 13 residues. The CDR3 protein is CASSFDSQETQYF. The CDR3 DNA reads TGTGCCAGCAGTTTTGACAGCCAAGAGACCCAGTACTTC.

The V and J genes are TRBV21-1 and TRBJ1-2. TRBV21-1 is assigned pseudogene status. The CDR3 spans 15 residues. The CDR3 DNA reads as TGTGCCAGCCCCGGGGGGAATAAGGCTAACTATGGCTACACCTTC. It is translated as CASPGGNKANYGYTF.

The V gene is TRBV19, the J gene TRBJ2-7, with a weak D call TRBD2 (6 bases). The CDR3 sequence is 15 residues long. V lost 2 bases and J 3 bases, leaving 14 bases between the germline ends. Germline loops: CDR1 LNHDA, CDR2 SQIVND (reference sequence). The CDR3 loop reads CASSINLALYYEQYF. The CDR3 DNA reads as TGTGCCAGTAGTATAAACCTAGCGCTGTACTACGAGCAGTACTTC.

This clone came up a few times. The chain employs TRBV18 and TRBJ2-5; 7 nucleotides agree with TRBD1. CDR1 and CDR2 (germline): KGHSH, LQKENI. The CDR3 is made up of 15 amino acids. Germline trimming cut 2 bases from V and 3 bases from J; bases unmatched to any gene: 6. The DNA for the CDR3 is TGTGCCAGCTCACCAACCACCGGGACAGAAGAGACCCAGTACTTC. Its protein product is CASSPTTGTEETQYF.

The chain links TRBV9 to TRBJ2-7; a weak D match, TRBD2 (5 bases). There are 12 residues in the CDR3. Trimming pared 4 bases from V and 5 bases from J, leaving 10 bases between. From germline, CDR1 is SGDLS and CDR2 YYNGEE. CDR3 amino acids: CASSPEGDEQYF. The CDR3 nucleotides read TGTGCCAGCAGCCCCGAGGGTGACGAGCAGTACTTC. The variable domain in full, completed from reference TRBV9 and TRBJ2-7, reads DSGVTQTPKHLITATGQRVTLRCSPRSGDLSVYWYQQSLDQGLQFLIQYYNGEERAKGNILERFSAQQFPDLHSELNLSSLELGDSALYFCASSPEGDEQYFGPGTRLTVT.

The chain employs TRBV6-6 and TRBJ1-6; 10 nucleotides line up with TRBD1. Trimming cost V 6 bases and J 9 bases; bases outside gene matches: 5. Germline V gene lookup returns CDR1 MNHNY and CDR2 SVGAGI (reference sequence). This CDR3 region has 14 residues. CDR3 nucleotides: TGTGCCAGCAGCCGGGGACAGGGGATTTCACCCCTCCACTTT. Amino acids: CASSRGQGISPLHF.

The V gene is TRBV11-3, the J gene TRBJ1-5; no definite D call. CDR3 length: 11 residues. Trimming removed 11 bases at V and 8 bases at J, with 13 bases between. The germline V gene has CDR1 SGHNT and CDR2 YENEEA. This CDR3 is CAPVPIKPQHF. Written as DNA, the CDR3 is TGTGCCCCGGTCCCAATAAAGCCCCAGCATTTT.

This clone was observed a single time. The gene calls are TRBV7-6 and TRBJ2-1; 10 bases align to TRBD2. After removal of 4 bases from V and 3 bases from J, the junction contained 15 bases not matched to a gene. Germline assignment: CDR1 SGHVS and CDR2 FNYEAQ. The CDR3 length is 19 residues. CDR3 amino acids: CASSSTGANSGRYYNEQFF. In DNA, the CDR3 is TGTGCCAGCAGCTCTACGGGAGCTAATAGCGGGAGGTACTACAATGAGCAGTTCTTC.

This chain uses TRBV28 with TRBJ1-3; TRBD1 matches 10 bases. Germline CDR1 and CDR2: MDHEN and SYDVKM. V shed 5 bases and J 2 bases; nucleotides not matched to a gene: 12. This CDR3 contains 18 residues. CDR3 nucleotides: TGTGCCAGCAGTCCTAAACGTCCCGGACAGGGGGCTGGAAACACCATATATTTT. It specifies CASSPKRPGQGAGNTIYF.

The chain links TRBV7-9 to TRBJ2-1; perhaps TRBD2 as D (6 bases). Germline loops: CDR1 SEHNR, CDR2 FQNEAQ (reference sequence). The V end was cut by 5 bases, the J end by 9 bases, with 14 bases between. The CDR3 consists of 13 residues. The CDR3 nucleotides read TGTGCCAGCAGCCCAACTAGCTCTGGTGAGCAGTTCTTC. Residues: CASSPTSSGEQFF.

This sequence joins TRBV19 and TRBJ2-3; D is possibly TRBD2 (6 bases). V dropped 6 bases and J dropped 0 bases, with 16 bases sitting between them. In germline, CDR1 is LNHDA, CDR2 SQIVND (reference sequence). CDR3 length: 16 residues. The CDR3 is CASREGPSESTDTQYF. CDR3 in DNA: TGTGCCAGTAGAGAGGGGCCTAGCGAGAGCACAGATACGCAGTATTTT.

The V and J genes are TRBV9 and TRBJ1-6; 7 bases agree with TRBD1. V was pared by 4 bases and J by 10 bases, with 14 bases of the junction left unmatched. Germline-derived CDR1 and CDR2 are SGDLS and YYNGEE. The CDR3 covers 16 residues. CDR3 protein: CASSQGFGTAESPLHF. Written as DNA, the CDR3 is TGTGCCAGCAGCCAGGGGTTCGGGACAGCGGAATCACCCCTCCACTTT.

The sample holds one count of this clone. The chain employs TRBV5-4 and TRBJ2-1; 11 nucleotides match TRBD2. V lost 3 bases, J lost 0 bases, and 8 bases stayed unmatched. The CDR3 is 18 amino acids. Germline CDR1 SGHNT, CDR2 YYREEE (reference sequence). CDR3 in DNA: TGTGCCAGCAGCTCAGGGACTAGCGGAATTAGCTCCTACAATGAGCAGTTCTTC. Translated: CASSSGTSGISSYNEQFF.

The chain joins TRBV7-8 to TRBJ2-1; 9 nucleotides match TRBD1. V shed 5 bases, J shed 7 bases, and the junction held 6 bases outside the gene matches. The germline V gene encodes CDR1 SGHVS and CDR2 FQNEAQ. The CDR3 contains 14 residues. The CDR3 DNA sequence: TGTGCCAGCAGCCTTGGGACAGGGCAGAATGAGCAGTTCTTC. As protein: CASSLGTGQNEQFF.

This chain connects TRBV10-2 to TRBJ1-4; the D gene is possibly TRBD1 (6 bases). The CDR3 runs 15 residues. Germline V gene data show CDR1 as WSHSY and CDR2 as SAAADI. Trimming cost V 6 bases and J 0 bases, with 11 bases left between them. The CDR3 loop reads CASSSDSATNEKLFF. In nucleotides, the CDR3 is TGCGCCAGCAGCTCGGACAGTGCAACTAATGAAAAACTGTTTTTT.

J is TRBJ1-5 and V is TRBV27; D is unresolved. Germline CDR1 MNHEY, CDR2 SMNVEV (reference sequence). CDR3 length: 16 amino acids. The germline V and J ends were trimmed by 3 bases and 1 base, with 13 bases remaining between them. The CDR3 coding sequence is TGTGCCAGCAGTTTTCCCGGGATGGGGAGCAATCAGCCCCAGCATTTT. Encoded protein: CASSFPGMGSNQPQHF.

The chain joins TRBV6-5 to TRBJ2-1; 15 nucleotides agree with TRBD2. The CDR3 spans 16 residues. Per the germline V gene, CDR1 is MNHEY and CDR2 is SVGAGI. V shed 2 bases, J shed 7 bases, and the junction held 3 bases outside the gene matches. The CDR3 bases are TGTGCCAGCAGTTACCTAGGGACTAGCGGGAGGAATGAGCAGTTCTTC. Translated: CASSYLGTSGRNEQFF.

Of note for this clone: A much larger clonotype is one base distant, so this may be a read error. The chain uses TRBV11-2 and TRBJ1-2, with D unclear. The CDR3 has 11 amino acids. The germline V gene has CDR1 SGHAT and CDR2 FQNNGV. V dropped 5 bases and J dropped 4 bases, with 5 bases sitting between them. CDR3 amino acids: CASSPSYGYTF. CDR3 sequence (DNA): TGTGCCAGCAGCCCCTCCTATGGCTACACCTTC.

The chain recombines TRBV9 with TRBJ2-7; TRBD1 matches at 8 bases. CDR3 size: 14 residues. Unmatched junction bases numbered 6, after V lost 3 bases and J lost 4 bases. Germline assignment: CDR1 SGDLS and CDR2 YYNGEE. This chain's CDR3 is CASSAGQGWYEQYF. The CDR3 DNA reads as TGTGCCAGCAGCGCAGGACAGGGTTGGTACGAGCAGTACTTC.

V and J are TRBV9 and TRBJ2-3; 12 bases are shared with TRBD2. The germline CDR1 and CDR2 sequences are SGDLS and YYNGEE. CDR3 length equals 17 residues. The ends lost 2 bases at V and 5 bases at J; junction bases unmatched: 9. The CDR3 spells CASSVSSGLAGQDTQYF. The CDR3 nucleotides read TGTGCCAGCAGCGTTAGCTCCGGACTAGCGGGGCAAGATACGCAGTATTTT.

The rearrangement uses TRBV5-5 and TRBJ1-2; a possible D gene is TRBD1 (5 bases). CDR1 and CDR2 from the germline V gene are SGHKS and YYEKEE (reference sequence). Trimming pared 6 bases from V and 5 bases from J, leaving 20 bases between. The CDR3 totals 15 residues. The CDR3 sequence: CASIGGGGDKYGYTF. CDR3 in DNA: TGTGCCAGCATCGGAGGCGGGGGGGATAAATATGGCTACACCTTC.